One sample yielded the 26 T cell receptor beta chains listed below, sequenced in a study of control samples from healthy donors and cancer patients. Generated by immunoSEQ multiplex PCR, the TCRdb table keeps only in-frame clones and is missing some. The repertoire includes over 90,000 clones, about 92% of them detected once, and under 2.5% sits in the top ten. The sequencing sample was made of blood. These receptors all come from a woman aged 18-29 years in good health.

This clone was seen a few times. The chain combines TRBV30 with TRBJ2-3; 8 nucleotides line up with TRBD2. V was clipped by 3 bases and J by 4 bases; unmatched bases: 6. This CDR3 is 14 amino acids long. Germline assignment: CDR1 GTSNPN and CDR2 SVGIG (reference sequence). DNA of the CDR3: TGTGCCTGGAGGGGTAGCGGGGATTCAGATACGCAGTATTTT. This gives the protein CAWRGSGDSDTQYF.

This chain joins TRBV21-1 and TRBJ2-7; TRBD1 is the table's D call and was not checked against the DNA. TRBV21-1 is classified as a pseudogene. This CDR3 is built from 20 residues. In DNA form, the CDR3 reads TGTGCCAGCAGCAAAGCGCGGGACAGGGGGCTTAAAGGGTTCAAAGACGAGCAGTACTTC. This encodes CASSKARDRGLKGFKDEQYF.

The chain uses TRBV7-9 and TRBJ1-5; no clear D. Germline CDR1 SEHNR, CDR2 FQNEAQ (reference sequence). CDR3 length: 15 residues. The V end was cut by 4 bases, the J end by 0 bases, with 10 bases between. CDR3 protein: CASSYEGDSNQPQHF. CDR3 nucleotide sequence: TGTGCCAGCAGCTATGAGGGAGATAGCAATCAGCCCCAGCATTTT.

The chain employs TRBV11-2 and TRBJ1-2, with TRBD1 identical over 8 bases. From germline, CDR1 is SGHAT and CDR2 FQNNGV. Trimming removed 1 base from V and 4 bases from J; junction bases left unmatched: 5. This CDR3 contains 15 residues. This CDR3 is CASSLATQGGYGYTF. The CDR3 coding sequence is TGTGCCAGCAGCTTAGCGACACAGGGGGGCTATGGCTACACCTTC.

The J gene is TRBJ2-1, the V gene TRBV13, with 14 bases identical to TRBD2. The length of the CDR3 is 18 residues. The V and J ends lost 1 base and 3 bases, in that order; junction bases with no gene match: 5. The germline CDR1 and CDR2 sequences are PRHDT and FYEKMQ (reference sequence). As DNA, the CDR3 is TGTGCCAGCAGCTTAGACGGGACTAGCGGGAGTCTCTACAATGAGCAGTTCTTC. Its translation is CASSLDGTSGSLYNEQFF.

The rearrangement links TRBV6-5 to TRBJ2-5; possible D gene TRBD1, 5 bases. V gave up 5 bases and J gave up 5 bases, with 15 bases separating them. The CDR3 extends over 14 amino acids. In germline, CDR1 is MNHEY, CDR2 SVGAGI. The CDR3: CASSPRVLGETQYF. In nucleotides, the CDR3 is TGTGCCAGCAGTCCCAGGGTTCTTGGGGAGACCCAGTACTTC.

In DNA, the CDR3 is TGTGCCAGCAGCTTGGGACAGAATTACAATGAGCAGTTCTTC. It yields the protein CASSLGQNYNEQFF. This rearrangement joins TRBV2 to TRBJ2-1; 7 nucleotides match TRBD1. The CDR3 totals 14 residues. V shed 6 bases, J shed 4 bases, and the junction held 6 bases outside the gene matches. Germline V gene lookup returns CDR1 SNHLY and CDR2 FYNNEI.

V is TRBV6-5 and J is TRBJ2-5, with D possibly TRBD1 on 5 matching bases. V lost 9 bases, J lost 10 bases, and 12 bases lay in between. The CDR3 is made up of 10 amino acids. Per germline, CDR1 MNHEY and CDR2 SVGAGI. CDR3 bases: TGTGCCAGTGGGGCGGTGCGCCAGTACTTC. It translates to CASGAVRQYF.

The chain recombines TRBV6-5 with TRBJ1-2; 7 bases agree with TRBD1. From germline, CDR1 is MNHEY and CDR2 SVGAGI. The CDR3 extends over 12 amino acids. J was trimmed by 7 bases and V by 7 bases; bases with no gene match: 6. The CDR3, as DNA: TGTGCCAGCACCCTAGGGACAGTTGGCTACACCTTC. Protein sequence: CASTLGTVGYTF.

This clone was found once. The V and J genes are TRBV14 and TRBJ1-6, with a tentative D call TRBD1 (6 bases). Between the trimmed V and J ends, which lost 3 bases and 10 bases, there was a span of 13 bases. There are 14 residues in the CDR3. Germline-derived CDR1 and CDR2 are SGHDN and FVKESK. The CDR3 region is CASSQDSLGSPLHF. CDR3 nucleotides: TGTGCCAGCAGCCAGGACAGCCTAGGGTCACCCCTCCACTTT.

In regard to this clone: One junction end disagrees with the germline gene, perhaps due to a read error. The chain has TRBV7-7 and TRBJ2-7; TRBD1 matches at 7 bases. CDR3 length equals 16 residues. CDR1 and CDR2 from the germline V gene are SSHAT and FNYEAQ (reference sequence). As DNA, the CDR3 is TGTGCTAGCAGCCTTAACCGGGACAGTCCGCCCTACGAGCAGTACTTC. It encodes CASSLNRDSPPYEQYF.

The chain combines TRBV10-1 with TRBJ2-2, with D possibly matching TRBD2 (6 bases). Trimming shortened V by 7 bases and J by 8 bases, and 14 bases separated the two germline ends. This CDR3 has 13 residues. In germline, CDR1 is WNHNN, CDR2 SYGVQD (reference sequence). CDR3 sequence reads: CASTLFAGGELFF. The CDR3 nucleotides read TGCGCCAGCACCCTCTTTGCGGGGGGGGAGCTGTTTTTT.

This clone was seen only a few times. This chain joins TRBV28 and TRBJ1-6; D possibly corresponds to TRBD1 (5 bases). CDR1 and CDR2 from the germline V gene are MDHEN and SYDVKM. Deletions cut 6 bases from V and 11 bases from J, with 11 bases between. CDR3 length: 12 residues. CDR3 loop: CASSPVGPPLHF. Here the CDR3 DNA reads TGTGCCAGCAGCCCGGTGGGGCCACCCCTCCACTTT.

The chain combines TRBV25-1 with TRBJ1-2; TRBD1 might be the D (5 bases). Germline lookup yields CDR1 MGHDK and CDR2 SYGVNS. Trimming cost V 2 bases and J 5 bases, with 12 bases left between them. The CDR3 has 14 residues. CDR3 sequence: CASSEGVRVYGYTF. CDR3 DNA: TGTGCCAGCAGTGAAGGAGTCAGGGTGTATGGCTACACCTTC.

The chain links TRBV11-3 to TRBJ1-5; D remains ambiguous. V was trimmed by 3 bases and J by 5 bases, leaving 17 bases between them. This CDR3 is 16 amino acids long. CDR1 is SGHNT and CDR2 is YENEEA in the germline V gene. CDR3 DNA: TGTGCCAGCAGCTTCCCGCCGGGGAGAGCCCATCAGCCCCAGCATTTT. Its protein is CASSFPPGRAHQPQHF.

The rearrangement joins TRBV14 to TRBJ1-1; D is possibly TRBD1 (5 bases). The CDR3 consists of 14 residues. The germline V gene encodes CDR1 SGHDN and CDR2 FVKESK. Deletions cut 0 bases from V and 5 bases from J, with 10 bases between. In DNA form, the CDR3 reads TGTGCCAGCAGCCAAGAAGGGGTTGCTACTGAAGCTTTCTTT. Its translation: CASSQEGVATEAFF.

The chain joins TRBV7-2 to TRBJ2-3, with 7 bases aligning to TRBD2. The J segment lost 7 bases and the V segment lost 8 bases, leaving 6 bases of the junction unmatched. From germline, CDR1 is SGHTA and CDR2 FQGNSA. The CDR3 is made up of 12 amino acids. Here the CDR3 reads CASGPGGYTQYF. The CDR3 nucleotides are TGTGCCAGCGGTCCGGGGGGATATACGCAGTATTTT.

This chain uses TRBV9 with TRBJ2-3; no definite D call. Germline CDR1 SGDLS, CDR2 YYNGEE. The CDR3 consists of 15 residues. V dropped 3 bases and J dropped 4 bases, with 15 bases sitting between them. CDR3 DNA sequence: TGTGCCAGCAGCGATTACCCGGAAAATTCAGATACGCAGTATTTT. Its translation: CASSDYPENSDTQYF.

The genes are TRBV7-2 and TRBJ2-7, with 9 bases fitting TRBD1. J lost 1 base, V lost 5 bases, and 18 bases had no gene match. This CDR3 comprises 19 residues. The germline CDR1 and CDR2 sequences are SGHTA and FQGNSA. The CDR3, as DNA: TGTGCCAGCAGCATCCTACAGGGGGCCTTCAGTTCCTATTCCTACGAGCAGTACTTC. Translating gives CASSILQGAFSSYSYEQYF.

The chain links TRBV29-1 to TRBJ1-1, with 8 positions matching TRBD1. Germline CDR1 and CDR2: SQVTM and ANQGSEA. V lost 6 bases and J lost 5; bases outside the gene matches: 5. This CDR3 has 12 residues. CDR3 in amino acids: CSVDRAGTEAFF. CDR3 sequence (DNA): TGCAGCGTGGACAGGGCTGGGACTGAAGCTTTCTTT.

The chain couples TRBV30 to TRBJ2-2, with D perhaps TRBD2 (5 bases). There are 12 residues in the CDR3. Trimming stripped 8 bases from V and 4 bases from J, with 11 bases between. Germline CDR1 and CDR2: GTSNPN and SVGIG (reference sequence). The CDR3 region is CARSAGTGELFF. As DNA, the CDR3 is TGTGCCCGCTCGGCGGGCACCGGGGAGCTGTTTTTT.

The chain uses TRBV7-6 and TRBJ2-7, with TRBD1 matching 9 bases. V shed 8 bases and J 6 bases; nucleotides not matched to a gene: 17. CDR3 length equals 16 residues. From germline, CDR1 is SGHVS and CDR2 FNYEAQ. This CDR3 reads CASSPGTGNLIREQYF. CDR3 coding DNA: TGTGCCAGCTCACCCGGGACAGGGAATTTGATTCGCGAGCAGTACTTC. Full variable domain (remainder filled in from reference TRBV7-6 and TRBJ2-7): GAGVSQSPRYKVTKRGQDVALRCDPISGHVSLYWYRQALGQGPEFLTYFNYEAQQDKSGLPNDRFSAERPEGSISTLTIQRTEQRDSAMYRCASSPGTGNLIREQYFGPGTRLTVT.

The CDR3 nucleotides are TGTGCCAGCAGTGATTCAGGGCGGTACTATGGCTACACCTTC. Amino acid sequence: CASSDSGRYYGYTF. V usage is TRBV25-1 and J usage is TRBJ1-2; D may be TRBD1 (5 bases). V was pared by 3 bases and J by 3 bases, with 11 bases between. Per germline, CDR1 MGHDK and CDR2 SYGVNS. CDR3 length: 14 amino acids.

V usage is TRBV18 and J usage is TRBJ1-5, with D possibly matching TRBD1 (5 bases). CDR1 is KGHSH, CDR2 LQKENI, per germline. The CDR3 sequence is 16 residues long. Between the trimmed V and J ends, which lost 0 bases and 3 bases, there was a span of 12 bases. The CDR3 nucleotides read TGTGCCAGCTCACCACCCTCGGGGGTCAACAATCAGCCCCAGCATTTT. It translates to CASSPPSGVNNQPQHF.

The chain recombines TRBV5-1 with TRBJ2-1; D unclear. The V and J ends lost 0 bases and 6 bases respectively, with 10 bases between them. Germline V gene sequence: CDR1 SGHRS, CDR2 YFSETQ. There are 14 residues in the CDR3. The CDR3 reads CASSLAVRVNEQFF. In nucleotides, the CDR3 is TGCGCCAGCAGCTTGGCCGTAAGGGTCAATGAGCAGTTCTTC.

This chain connects TRBV6-5 to TRBJ2-7, with 7 bases matching TRBD1. CDR1 MNHEY and CDR2 SVGAGI come from the germline V gene. Losses at the gene ends were 11 bases for V and 0 bases for J; bases not matched to a gene: 7. This CDR3 has 13 amino acids. The CDR3 DNA sequence: TGTGCCGTAACCGGGGACAGCTCCTACGAGCAGTACTTC. As protein: CAVTGDSSYEQYF.